This T cell receptor beta chain was sequenced in a study of CXCR3-negative and CXCR3-positive naive CD8 T cells. Study-level results: TCR strength was inferred from TRB CDR3 properties, while surface CD5 was comparable between naive subsets. Cryopreserved cells showed partially decreased CXCR3 expression, and most assays used fresh PBMCs. High diversity, comparable across both naive subsets, contrasted with much lower diversity in memory CD8+ cells. Naive cells that were CXCR3-negative or CXCR3-positive used TRBV-TRBJ genes alike, while memory cells diverged.

Germline V gene data show CDR1 as SQVTM and CDR2 as ANQGSEA. CDR3 length equals 12 residues. In preparing the TRB cDNA libraries, 5' RACE with UMI labels was used. Using the 5' RACE reads, TCRdb records one entry per CDR3 protein without DNA. The sample includes around 29,000 distinct CDR3 sequences. Note on this clonotype: As yet, its antigen is unknown.

The TCR sequence derives from a human donor in good health. Some clones in this sample may be carry-over from other donors' samples. Sequenced material: memory CD8+ T cells from blood. The chain carries TRBV29-1 and TRBJ2-1; TCRdb names TRBD1, which stays unverified in the absence of DNA. This chain's CDR3 is CSGLGQGGEQFF.